Below, 23 T cell receptor beta chains from the same sample are listed, as sequenced in a study of cytomegalovirus exposure and HLA in healthy donors. Vbeta (60) and Jbeta (13) primers were used in the PCR. Libraries were prepared by immunoSEQ multiplex PCR; TCRdb keeps only in-frame clonotypes and omits some of them. The sample has a few hundred thousand clones; 80% are singletons. The sample taken for sequencing was PBMCs. The source is a girl aged 2-9 years in good health and CMV-seronegative.

The CDR3 protein is CASSQRDSSYNSPLHF. DNA for the CDR3: TGCGCCAGCAGCCAACGGGACAGCTCCTATAATTCACCCCTCCACTTT. The chain combines TRBV4-1 with TRBJ1-6, with 7 bases matching TRBD1. CDR1 MGHRA and CDR2 YSYEKL come from the germline V gene. V lost 2 bases, J lost 0 bases, and 1 base stayed unmatched. This CDR3 comprises 16 residues.

The chain is built from TRBV28 and TRBJ2-3; unclear D gene. Trimming removed 4 bases at V and 1 base at J, with 3 bases between. The CDR3 runs 12 residues. CDR1 MDHEN and CDR2 SYDVKM come from the germline V gene. The CDR3 bases are TGTGCCAGCAGTTCAGGCACAGATACGCAGTATTTT. It codes for CASSSGTDTQYF.

The chain uses TRBV29-1 and TRBJ2-1, with 8 bases aligning to TRBD2. The ends lost 2 bases at V and 5 bases at J; junction bases unmatched: 5. CDR3 length equals 14 residues. Germline V gives CDR1 SQVTM, CDR2 ANQGSEA. This CDR3 is CSVERLAGNNEQFF. As DNA, the CDR3 is TGCAGCGTTGAAAGGCTAGCGGGTAACAATGAGCAGTTCTTC.

This clone appeared a single time. One junction end does not reproduce the germline sequence, and a read error may be involved. V is TRBV28 and J is TRBJ2-7; 9 nucleotides agree with TRBD1. Germline CDR1 reads MDHEN; CDR2 reads SYDVKM. The CDR3 totals 13 residues. The CDR3 protein is CASLGTGSYGQYF. The CDR3 DNA reads as TGTGCCAGCCTAGGGACAGGGTCCTACGGGCAGTACTTC.

This clone was observed a handful of times. The chain has TRBV9 and TRBJ2-1, with D possibly TRBD2 on 5 matching bases. CDR1 is SGDLS, CDR2 YYNGEE, per germline. This CDR3 has 15 residues. The ends were cut back, 3 bases at V and 0 bases at J, with 10 bases in the middle. The CDR3 DNA is TGTGCCAGCAGCGGAATGGGGAGCTCCTACAATGAGCAGTTCTTC. Protein product: CASSGMGSSYNEQFF.

This clone was observed once. The J gene is TRBJ2-1, the V gene TRBV18, with 10 bases lining up with TRBD2. Germline-derived CDR1 and CDR2 are KGHSH and LQKENI. The CDR3 consists of 15 residues. V lost 3 bases to trimming and J lost 5 bases; unmatched junction nucleotides: 4. The CDR3 reads CASSPPSGRDNEQFF. Written as DNA, the CDR3 is TGTGCCAGCTCACCTCCTAGCGGGAGAGACAATGAGCAGTTCTTC.

The chain employs TRBV6-1 and TRBJ2-3; D not certain. The CDR3 extends over 11 amino acids. Germline V lookup: CDR1 MNHNS, CDR2 SASEGT. V dropped 5 bases and J dropped 3 bases, with 3 bases sitting between them. DNA for the CDR3: TGTGCCAGCAGTCTAACAGATACGCAGTATTTT. Its translation is CASSLTDTQYF.

The genes are TRBV2 and TRBJ2-5; TRBD1 is a possible D gene (5 bases). The J call may be faulty, since TRBJ2-7 better matches the DNA end. CDR1 and CDR2 (germline): SNHLY, FYNNEI. The CDR3 extends over 13 amino acids. CDR3 in DNA: TGTGCCAGCAGCGACAGCAGCTCCTACGAGCAGTACTTC. Translating it yields CASSDSSSYEQYF.

The rearrangement links TRBV28 to TRBJ1-2; 8 nucleotides match TRBD1. With 4 bases clipped from V and 6 bases from J, the junction kept 16 bases outside the gene matches. Germline V gives CDR1 MDHEN, CDR2 SYDVKM. The CDR3 contains 17 residues. CDR3 nucleotide sequence: TGTGCCAGCAGTTCAACTACCCACGGACAGGGAGCGAATGGCTACACCTTC. Protein: CASSSTTHGQGANGYTF.

This sequence joins TRBV7-9 and TRBJ2-2; 10 bases align to TRBD2. Germline CDR1 SEHNR, CDR2 FQNEAQ (reference sequence). Trimming at V came to 3 bases and at J to 8 bases, leaving 18 bases not matched to a gene. The length of the CDR3 is 19 residues. The CDR3 nucleotides are TGTGCCAGCAGCTTGTGGAGGACTACTAGCGGGGCTACGGTGGGGGAGCTGTTTTTT. This sequence encodes CASSLWRTTSGATVGELFF.

The chain employs TRBV11-1 and TRBJ2-3, with a possible D match to TRBD2 (5 bases). The CDR3 is 15 residues long. Looked up from germline, CDR1 is SGHAT and CDR2 is FQDESV (reference sequence). The ends were cut back, 5 bases at V and 2 bases at J, with 14 bases in the middle. The CDR3, as DNA: TGTGCCAGCAGCCCACTCCGGGGAGCCACAGATACGCAGTATTTT. Translated: CASSPLRGATDTQYF.

The chain recombines TRBV28 with TRBJ1-5, with D maybe TRBD1 (6 bases). Trimming removed 5 bases at V and 3 bases at J, with 20 bases between. The length of the CDR3 is 17 residues. Germline values: CDR1 MDHEN, CDR2 SYDVKM. The CDR3, as DNA: TGTGCCAGCAGTGGGAAAATGGGAAGGGGGAACAATCAGCCCCAGCATTTT. The encoded protein is CASSGKMGRGNNQPQHF.

This clone was counted between two and nine times. The CDR3 DNA follows: TGTGCCAGCAGCTTAGGACTAGCCCGCTACAATGAGCAGTTCTTC. This encodes CASSLGLARYNEQFF. The chain combines TRBV7-9 with TRBJ2-1; 7 bases fit TRBD2. CDR3 length: 15 amino acids. After removal of 1 base from V and 3 bases from J, the junction contained 3 bases not matched to a gene. Per the germline V gene, CDR1 is SEHNR and CDR2 is FQNEAQ (reference sequence).

This clone has just a few counts. The J gene is TRBJ1-4, the V gene TRBV7-9; 9 nucleotides align to TRBD1. Per the germline V gene, CDR1 is SEHNR and CDR2 is FQNEAQ (reference sequence). Germline trimming cut 5 bases from V and 6 bases from J; bases unmatched to any gene: 4. This CDR3 spans 14 amino acids. The CDR3 DNA follows: TGTGCCAGCAGCACCACAGGGGGCCATGAAAAACTGTTTTTT. Translated: CASSTTGGHEKLFF.

The V call is TRBV7-8, the J call TRBJ1-2; TRBD1 matches at 10 bases. Losses at the gene ends were 1 base for V and 3 bases for J; bases not matched to a gene: 2. Germline V lookup: CDR1 SGHVS, CDR2 FQNEAQ. This CDR3 has 15 amino acids. The CDR3 region is CASSLDGTGDYGYTF. The CDR3, as DNA: TGTGCCAGCAGCTTAGACGGGACAGGGGACTATGGCTACACCTTC.

This clone was detected only a few times. The V and J genes are TRBV27 and TRBJ2-2, with D maybe TRBD2 (6 bases). CDR3 length equals 14 residues. The V end was cut by 11 bases, the J end by 0 bases, with 13 bases between. The V gene's germline CDR1 is MNHEY and CDR2 SMNVEV (reference sequence). The CDR3 region is CAAAAGPNTGELFF. As DNA, the CDR3 is TGTGCCGCAGCGGCGGGGCCGAACACCGGGGAGCTGTTTTTT.

This clone occurred a few times. V is TRBV6-6 and J is TRBJ2-2, with TRBD1 matching over 7 bases. Trimming took 10 bases from V and 1 from J; bases not matched to a gene: 6. The CDR3 is 14 residues long. Per the germline V gene, CDR1 is MNHNY and CDR2 is SVGAGI (reference sequence). CDR3 residues: CATGTAMNTGELFF. CDR3 nucleotides: TGTGCCACTGGGACAGCGATGAACACCGGGGAGCTGTTTTTT.

The V and J genes are TRBV13 and TRBJ2-3; 11 positions agree with TRBD2. CDR3 length: 18 residues. Germline CDR1 is PRHDT and CDR2 is FYEKMQ (reference sequence). After removal of 11 bases from V and 2 bases from J, the junction contained 18 bases not matched to a gene. Written as DNA, the CDR3 is TGTGCCTCTAAATTTGGGACTAGCGGAACCAAATACACAGATACGCAGTATTTT. This encodes CASKFGTSGTKYTDTQYF.

The chain links TRBV21-1 to TRBJ1-1; TRBD1 is taken as the D call from the table, unchecked against the DNA. TRBV21-1 is flagged as a pseudogene. The CDR3 loop spans 17 amino acids. The CDR3 loop reads CASSSRAGGYHHAEAFF. As DNA, the CDR3 is TGTGCCAGCAGCTCCAGGGCAGGGGGCTACCACCACGCTGAAGCTTTCTTT.

CDR3 sequence (DNA): TGTGCCAGCAGCTTCGGGACAGACTCCTACGAGCAGTACTTC. Its protein is CASSFGTDSYEQYF. This rearrangement joins TRBV7-9 to TRBJ2-7; 7 bases align to TRBD1. There are 14 residues in the CDR3. The germline V gene encodes CDR1 SEHNR and CDR2 FQNEAQ (reference sequence). After removal of 3 bases from V and 0 bases from J, the junction contained 2 bases not matched to a gene.

The CDR3 nucleotides read TGTGCCAGCAGACCCGGGACAGCAACCTACGAGCAGTACTTC. Encoded protein: CASRPGTATYEQYF. The rearrangement joins TRBV28 to TRBJ2-7; TRBD1 matches 7 bases. V was pared by 6 bases and J by 2 bases, with 7 bases of the junction left unmatched. The CDR3 is 14 amino acids. Germline CDR1 reads MDHEN; CDR2 reads SYDVKM.

The V call is TRBV7-9, the J call TRBJ2-3; the D gene is possibly TRBD2 (5 bases). Trimming took off 2 bases at V and 3 bases at J, with 6 bases between the two ends. The CDR3 totals 13 residues. CDR1 is SEHNR and CDR2 is FQNEAQ in the germline V gene (reference sequence). The CDR3 protein is CASSLPGTDTQYF. The CDR3 DNA sequence: TGTGCCAGCAGCTTACCGGGGACAGATACGCAGTATTTT.

The chain links TRBV2 to TRBJ2-5; the D gene is possibly TRBD2 (5 bases). Germline V gives CDR1 SNHLY, CDR2 FYNNEI. The CDR3 loop spans 13 amino acids. V was cut by 2 bases and J by 4 bases, with 8 bases left in between. The CDR3 bases are TGTGCCAGCAGTGAACGAGGGATAGAGACCCAGTACTTC. It is translated as CASSERGIETQYF.